The 29 T cell receptor beta chains reported below all come from one sample, sequenced in a study of T and B cells in COVID-19 patients. TRB was amplified from about 250-500 ng of blood genomic DNA. TRB rearrangements were amplified by multiplex PCR with BIOMED2 TRB-A/B primers. TCRdb reprocessed the multiplex PCR reads via MiXCR and lists one record per CDR3 protein. The sample holds more than 7,500 distinct CDR3 sequences, about 28% seen once. Sample: blood. These TCRs come from a human donor who had recovered from COVID-19.

This clonotype is medium-sized in the sample. The genes are TRBV18 and TRBJ2-1; 10 bases match TRBD2. CDR1 KGHSH and CDR2 LQKENI come from the germline V gene. The V and J ends lost 4 bases and 5 bases, in that order; junction bases with no gene match: 11. The CDR3 is 17 amino acids. CDR3 nucleotide sequence: TGTGCCAGCTCACAGGAAACCCCTAGCGGGGGACACAATGAGCAGTTCTTC. Translation: CASSQETPSGGHNEQFF.

This clonotype was counted between two and nine times. V is TRBV6-6 and J is TRBJ1-5; D gene ambiguous. Trimming shortened V by 6 bases and J by 1 base, and 10 bases separated the two germline ends. There are 14 residues in the CDR3. The germline V gene has CDR1 MNHNY and CDR2 SVGAGI (reference sequence). The CDR3 nucleotides are TGTGCCAGCAGCCCACTAGACAGCAATCAGCCCCAGCATTTT. This sequence encodes CASSPLDSNQPQHF.

Sample share makes this clonotype medium-sized (0.01 to 0.1%). The CDR3 here is CASSFLAHEQFF. CDR3 nucleotides: TGTGCCAGCAGCTTCCTAGCCCATGAGCAGTTCTTC. The rearrangement links TRBV7-6 to TRBJ2-1; D possibly corresponds to TRBD2 (5 bases). Germline CDR1 is SGHVS and CDR2 is FNYEAQ. This CDR3 spans 12 amino acids. V was shortened by 3 bases and J by 8 bases, with 8 bases between the two germline ends.

Relative to its sample, this clonotype is medium-sized (0.01 to 0.1%). This sequence joins TRBV5-6 and TRBJ2-1; D is possibly TRBD1 (5 bases). Trimming stripped 2 bases from V and 0 bases from J, with 9 bases between. The CDR3 is 15 amino acids. Germline V gene lookup returns CDR1 SGHDT and CDR2 YYEEEE. CDR3 in DNA: TGTGCCAGCAGCTTTGGAACAGGCTCCTACAATGAGCAGTTCTTC. Its translation is CASSFGTGSYNEQFF.

The chain uses TRBV6-1 and TRBJ2-3, with 11 positions matching TRBD2. After removal of 2 bases from V and 5 bases from J, the junction contained 12 bases not matched to a gene. The CDR3 totals 18 residues. In germline, CDR1 is MNHNS, CDR2 SASEGT. CDR3 DNA sequence: TGTGCCAGCAGTGAAATCATATTAGCGGGGGGGCCCAAAGATACGCAGTATTTT. Its translation: CASSEIILAGGPKDTQYF.

The V gene is TRBV5-1, the J gene TRBJ2-7; TRBD1 might be the D (5 bases). The germline gives CDR1 SGHRS, CDR2 YFSETQ. The V end lost 0 bases, the J end lost 2 bases, and 18 bases lay between the germline ends. CDR3 length equals 17 residues. The CDR3 DNA is TGCGCCAGCAGCTTGGACAGGCCCTCGCCTCGAACCTACGAGCAGTACGTC. Translation: CASSLDRPSPRTYEQYV.

This clonotype turned up a few times. The CDR3 DNA is TGTGCCAGCAGCCCGAGGGGGGCTGGAGGGACCGGGGAGCTGTTTTTT. Protein product: CASSPRGAGGTGELFF. This chain joins TRBV7-9 and TRBJ2-2; D may correspond to TRBD1 or TRBD2 (6 bases each). This CDR3 is built from 16 residues. From germline, CDR1 is SEHNR and CDR2 FQNEAQ (reference sequence). V dropped 5 bases and J dropped 5 bases, with 18 bases sitting between them. The full variable domain, with the rest looked up from reference TRBV7-9 and TRBJ2-2, is DTGVSQNPRHKITKRGQNVTFRCDPISEHNRLYWYRQTLGQGPEFLTYFQNEAQLEKSRLLSDRFSAERPKGSFSTLEIQRTEQGDSAMYLCASSPRGAGGTGELFFGEGSRLTVL.

This chain joins TRBV6-2 or TRBV6-3 and TRBJ2-3; 14 bases line up with TRBD2. The germline V gene has CDR1 MNHEY and CDR2 SVGEGT. Trimming cost V 4 bases and J 0 bases; bases outside gene matches: 3. The CDR3 consists of 17 residues. CDR3 in DNA: TGTGCCAGCAGTTTGGGACTAGCGGGGGTTAGCACAGATACGCAGTATTTT. Its protein is CASSLGLAGVSTDTQYF.

The chain has TRBV12-5 and TRBJ1-1; maybe TRBD1 (6 bases). Trimming took off 5 bases at V and 6 bases at J, with 16 bases between the two ends. The CDR3 has 14 residues. In germline, CDR1 is LGHNT, CDR2 FRNRAP. The DNA for the CDR3 is TGTGCTAGTGGTCCGCAGGGGAGTAGATCTGAAGCTTTCTTT. Protein sequence: CASGPQGSRSEAFF.

This chain connects TRBV27 to TRBJ2-1, with TRBD1 matching over 7 bases. The length of the CDR3 is 15 residues. J was trimmed by 6 bases and V by 6 bases; bases with no gene match: 11. Germline CDR1 MNHEY, CDR2 SMNVEV (reference sequence). CDR3 amino acids: CASSPQTGRSNEQFF. The CDR3 DNA reads TGTGCCAGCAGCCCCCAGACAGGGCGCAGCAATGAGCAGTTCTTC.

The chain employs TRBV7-2 and TRBJ1-5, with D possibly TRBD1 on 5 matching bases. With 5 bases removed from V and 1 base from J, the gap between germline ends came to 9 bases. CDR1 and CDR2 (germline): SGHTA, FQGNSA. The CDR3 has 14 residues. The CDR3 bases are TGTGCCAGCAGCCAGGGACTGAGCAATCAGCCCCAGCATTTT. It is translated as CASSQGLSNQPQHF.

The sample holds a few counts of this clonotype. The chain has TRBV6-4 and TRBJ1-5; D is ambiguous. V lost 4 bases and J 0 bases, leaving 4 bases between the germline ends. Germline loops: CDR1 MRHNA, CDR2 SNTAGT. This CDR3 has 13 amino acids. CDR3 in amino acids: CASSADSNQPQHF. The CDR3 region has the DNA TGTGCCAGCAGTGCAGATAGCAATCAGCCCCAGCATTTT.

The chain combines TRBV19 with TRBJ2-2, with 8 bases that match TRBD1. The ends lost 7 bases at V and 1 base at J; junction bases unmatched: 2. Per germline, CDR1 LNHDA and CDR2 SQIVND (reference sequence). The CDR3 loop spans 14 amino acids. The CDR3 DNA is TGTGCCAGTACCGGGACAGGGAACACCGGGGAGCTGTTTTTT. Translated: CASTGTGNTGELFF.

Relative to its sample, this clonotype is medium-sized. This CDR3 reads CASSPNLRTQYF. The CDR3 nucleotides read TGTGCCAGCAGCCCCAATCTGAGGACCCAGTACTTC. The genes are TRBV7-6 and TRBJ2-5; D unclear. The germline V and J ends were trimmed by 5 bases and 7 bases, with 11 bases remaining between them. The CDR3 consists of 12 residues. Per germline, CDR1 SGHVS and CDR2 FNYEAQ. The full variable domain, rest sourced from reference TRBV7-6 and TRBJ2-5, is GAGVSQSPRYKVTKRGQDVALRCDPISGHVSLYWYRQALGQGPEFLTYFNYEAQQDKSGLPNDRFSAERPEGSISTLTIQRTEQRDSAMYRCASSPNLRTQYFGPGTRLLVL.

This clonotype is categorized as medium-sized. The chain carries TRBV27 and TRBJ2-2, with TRBD2 as a possible D gene (5 bases). The CDR3 has 12 amino acids. Trimming cost V 2 bases and J 7 bases, with 5 bases left between them. The germline gives CDR1 MNHEY, CDR2 SMNVEV (reference sequence). In DNA, the CDR3 is TGTGCCAGCAGTTTAGAGGGCGGGGAGCTGTTTTTT. Its protein is CASSLEGGELFF.

The V call is TRBV13, the J call TRBJ1-1; D is uncertain. The CDR3 has 13 amino acids. Per germline, CDR1 PRHDT and CDR2 FYEKMQ (reference sequence). Deletions cut 0 bases from V and 1 base from J, with 3 bases between. CDR3 loop: CASSLGENTEAFF. The CDR3 nucleotides are TGTGCCAGCAGCTTAGGGGAGAACACTGAAGCTTTCTTT. Based on the CDR3 plus reference TRBV13 and TRBJ1-1, the full variable domain is AAGVIQSPRHLIKEKRETATLKCYPIPRHDTVYWYQQGPGQDPQFLISFYEKMQSDKGSIPDRFSAQQFSDYHSELNMSSLELGDSALYFCASSLGENTEAFFGQGTRLTVV.

The table lists this clonotype with a few counts. The genes are TRBV6-1 and TRBJ1-1, with D possibly being TRBD1 (5 bases). V was cut by 2 bases and J by 6 bases, with 13 bases left in between. The CDR3 totals 14 residues. CDR1 is MNHNS, CDR2 SASEGT, per germline. CDR3 sequence reads: CASSEQTGVAEAFF. Here the CDR3 DNA reads TGTGCCAGCAGTGAACAGACGGGGGTGGCTGAAGCTTTCTTT.

The genes are TRBV6-2 or TRBV6-3 and TRBJ1-1, with 7 bases identical to TRBD1. This CDR3 is 14 amino acids long. V shed 6 bases, J shed 0 bases, and the junction held 4 bases outside the gene matches. CDR1 is MNHEY and CDR2 is SVGEGT in the germline V gene. For the CDR3, the DNA is TGTGCCAGCAGGCCGGGACAGCTGAACACTGAAGCTTTCTTT. Translating gives CASRPGQLNTEAFF.

This clonotype is labeled as medium-sized (0.01 to 0.1%). The chain employs TRBV19 and TRBJ1-5, with D tentatively TRBD1 (5 bases). V shed 7 bases and J shed 2 bases, with 9 bases lying between them. This CDR3 comprises 13 residues. The germline gives CDR1 LNHDA, CDR2 SQIVND (reference sequence). The CDR3: CASNGGGNQPQHF. CDR3 DNA sequence: TGTGCCAGTAACGGGGGGGGCAATCAGCCCCAGCATTTT.

This clonotype is judged medium-sized. The chain uses TRBV19 and TRBJ1-5; D remains unclear. The CDR3 has 13 amino acids. The V end was cut by 6 bases, the J end by 9 bases, with 15 bases between. CDR1 and CDR2 (germline): LNHDA, SQIVND (reference sequence). The CDR3, as DNA: TGTGCCAGTAGCATCCACGCACCGAGGCCCCAGCATTTT. It yields the protein CASSIHAPRPQHF.

This rearrangement joins TRBV20-1 to TRBJ1-6; 7 nucleotides line up with TRBD1. The CDR3 spans 16 residues. Germline V gene data show CDR1 as DFQATT and CDR2 as SNEGSKA (reference sequence). Trimming took 6 bases from V and 3 from J; bases not matched to a gene: 11. CDR3 loop: CSAPQGTALYNSPLHF. The DNA for the CDR3 is TGCAGTGCCCCCCAAGGGACAGCCCTCTATAATTCACCCCTCCACTTT.

This sequence joins TRBV5-1 and TRBJ2-5; D is unresolved. Trimming took 1 base from V and 1 from J, leaving 14 bases between them. CDR3 length equals 16 residues. Germline V gene lookup returns CDR1 SGHRS and CDR2 YFSETQ. CDR3 coding DNA: TGCGCCAGCAGCTTGCGTTCCTTTTTGAGCCAAGAGACCCAGTACTTC. This encodes CASSLRSFLSQETQYF.

This clonotype was picked up a small number of times. The chain employs TRBV27 and TRBJ1-2; TRBD1 matches at 7 bases. Unmatched junction bases numbered 7, after V lost 8 bases and J lost 1 base. This CDR3 is built from 14 residues. CDR1 and CDR2 from the germline V gene are MNHEY and SMNVEV (reference sequence). The CDR3 bases are TGTGCCAGCGCCGGGACAGCCAATAACTATGGCTACACCTTC. Translation gives CASAGTANNYGYTF.

This clonotype showed up just a few times. One end of the junction varies from germline; a read error may be responsible. V is TRBV4-3 and J is TRBJ2-6, with D tentatively TRBD1 or TRBD2 (6 bases each). CDR1 is LGHNA and CDR2 is YSLEER in the germline V gene. The CDR3 has 17 amino acids. This CDR3 is CASSQEGGANGANVLTF. The DNA of the CDR3 is TGCGCCAGCAGTCAAGAGGGGGGTGCGAACGGGGCCAACGTCCTGACTTTC.

This chain joins TRBV19 and TRBJ1-1; D may be TRBD1 (6 bases). Germline loops: CDR1 LNHDA, CDR2 SQIVND (reference sequence). The length of the CDR3 is 16 residues. V lost 7 bases and J 0 bases, leaving 18 bases between the germline ends. CDR3 residues: CASITVQGYMNTEAFF. The CDR3 nucleotides are TGTGCCAGTATTACGGTCCAGGGGTATATGAACACTGAAGCTTTCTTT.

Concerning this clonotype itself: A much larger clone differs from this one at a single base, so this may be a read error. This chain joins TRBV5-4 and TRBJ2-3; possibly TRBD2 for D (6 bases). Germline assignment: CDR1 SGHNT and CDR2 YYREEE (reference sequence). The CDR3 is 17 residues long. CDR3 coding DNA: TGTGCCAGAAGCTTACCTGGACCCGGCGGGGGCACAGATACGCAGTATTTT. Residues: CARSLPGPGGGTDTQYF.

The chain employs TRBV19 and TRBJ2-6; D unresolved. Germline V CDR1 and CDR2: LNHDA, SQIVND (reference sequence). The CDR3 length is 16 residues. Trimming took off 7 bases at V and 4 bases at J, with 17 bases between the two ends. This chain's CDR3 is CASKFPRNTGANVLTF. Written as DNA, the CDR3 is TGTGCCAGTAAATTTCCCAGGAACACCGGGGCCAACGTCCTGACTTTC.

The chain couples TRBV20-1 to TRBJ2-2, with 7 bases aligning to TRBD2. J lost 7 bases, V lost 2 bases, and 13 bases had no gene match. The CDR3 extends over 16 amino acids. CDR1 is DFQATT, CDR2 SNEGSKA, per germline (reference sequence). CDR3 in DNA: TGCAGTGCTAGATCCGGGTCCCTAGGGGAGGGCGGGGAGCTGTTTTTT. Protein product: CSARSGSLGEGGELFF.

This clonotype has a handful of counts. The chain links TRBV6-2 or TRBV6-3 to TRBJ1-5, with 7 bases that match TRBD1. V lost 2 bases and J lost 4; bases outside the gene matches: 2. The CDR3 is 14 amino acids. CDR1 is MNHEY and CDR2 is SVGEGT in the germline V gene. The CDR3 reads CASSYGTENQPQHF. The CDR3 DNA follows: TGTGCCAGCAGTTACGGGACAGAAAATCAGCCCCAGCATTTT.